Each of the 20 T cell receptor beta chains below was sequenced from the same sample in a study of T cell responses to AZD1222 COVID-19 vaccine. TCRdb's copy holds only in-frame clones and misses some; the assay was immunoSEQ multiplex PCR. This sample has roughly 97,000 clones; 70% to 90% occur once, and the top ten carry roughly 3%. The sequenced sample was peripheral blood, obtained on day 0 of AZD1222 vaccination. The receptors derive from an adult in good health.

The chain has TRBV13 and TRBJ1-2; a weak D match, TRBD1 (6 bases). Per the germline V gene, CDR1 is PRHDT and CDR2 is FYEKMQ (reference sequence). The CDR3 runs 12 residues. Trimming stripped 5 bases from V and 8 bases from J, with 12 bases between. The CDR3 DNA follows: TGTGCCAGCAGCCTTCAGGGGAGAGGCTACACCTTC. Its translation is CASSLQGRGYTF.

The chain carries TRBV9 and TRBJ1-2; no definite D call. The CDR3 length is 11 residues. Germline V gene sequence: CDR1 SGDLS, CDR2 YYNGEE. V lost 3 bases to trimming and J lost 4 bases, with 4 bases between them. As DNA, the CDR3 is TGTGCCAGCAGCGACATCTATGGCTACACCTTC. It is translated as CASSDIYGYTF.

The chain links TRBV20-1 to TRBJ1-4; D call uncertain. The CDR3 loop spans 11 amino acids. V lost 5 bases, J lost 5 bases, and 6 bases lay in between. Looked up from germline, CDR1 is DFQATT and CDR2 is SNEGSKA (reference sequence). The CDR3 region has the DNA TGCAGTGCTTACGGGAATGAAAAACTGTTTTTT. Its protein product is CSAYGNEKLFF.

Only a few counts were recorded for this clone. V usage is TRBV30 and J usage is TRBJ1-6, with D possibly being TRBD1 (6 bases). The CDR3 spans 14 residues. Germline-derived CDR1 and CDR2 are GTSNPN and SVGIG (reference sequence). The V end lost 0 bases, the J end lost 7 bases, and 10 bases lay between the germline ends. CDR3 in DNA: TGTGCCTGGAGTGTATGGCAGGGGAATTCACCCCTCCACTTT. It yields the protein CAWSVWQGNSPLHF. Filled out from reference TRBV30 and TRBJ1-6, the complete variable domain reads SQTIHQWPATLVQPVGSPLSLECTVEGTSNPNLYWYRQAAGRGLQLLFYSVGIGQISSEVPQNLSASRPQDRQFILSSKKLLLSDSGFYLCAWSVWQGNSPLHFGNGTRLTVT.

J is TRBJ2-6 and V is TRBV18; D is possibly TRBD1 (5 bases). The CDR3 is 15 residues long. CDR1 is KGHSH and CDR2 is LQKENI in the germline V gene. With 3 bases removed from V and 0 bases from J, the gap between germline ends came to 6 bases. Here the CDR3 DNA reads TGTGCCAGCTCACCCAGGGTCTCTGGGGCCAACGTCCTGACTTTC. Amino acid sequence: CASSPRVSGANVLTF.

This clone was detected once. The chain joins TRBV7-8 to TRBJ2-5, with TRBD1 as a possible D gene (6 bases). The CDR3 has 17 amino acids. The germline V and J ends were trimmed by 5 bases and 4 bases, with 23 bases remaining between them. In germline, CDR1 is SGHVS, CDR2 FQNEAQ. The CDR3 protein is CASSPSPGTSLRETQYF. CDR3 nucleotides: TGTGCCAGCAGCCCAAGTCCGGGGACATCACTGCGAGAGACCCAGTACTTC.

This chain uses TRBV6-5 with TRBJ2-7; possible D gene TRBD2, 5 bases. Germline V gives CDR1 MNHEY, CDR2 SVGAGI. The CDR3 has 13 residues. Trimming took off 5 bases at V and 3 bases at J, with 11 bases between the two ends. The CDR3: CASSPLGGYEQYF. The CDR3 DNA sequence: TGTGCCAGCAGTCCCCTCGGAGGCTACGAGCAGTACTTC.

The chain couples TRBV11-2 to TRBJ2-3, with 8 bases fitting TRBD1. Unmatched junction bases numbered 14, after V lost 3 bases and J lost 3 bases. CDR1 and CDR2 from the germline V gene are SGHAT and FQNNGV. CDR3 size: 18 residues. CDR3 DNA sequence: TGTGCCAGCAGCTTGAGGGGCCCAGGGGGCTTAGATACAGATACGCAGTATTTT. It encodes CASSLRGPGGLDTDTQYF.

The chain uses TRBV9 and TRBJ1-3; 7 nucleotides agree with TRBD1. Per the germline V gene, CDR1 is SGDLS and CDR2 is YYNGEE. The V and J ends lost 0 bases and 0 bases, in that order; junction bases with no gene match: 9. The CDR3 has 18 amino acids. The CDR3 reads CASSVEGDRSFSGNTIYF. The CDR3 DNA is TGTGCCAGCAGCGTAGAGGGGGACAGATCTTTCTCTGGAAACACCATATATTTT.

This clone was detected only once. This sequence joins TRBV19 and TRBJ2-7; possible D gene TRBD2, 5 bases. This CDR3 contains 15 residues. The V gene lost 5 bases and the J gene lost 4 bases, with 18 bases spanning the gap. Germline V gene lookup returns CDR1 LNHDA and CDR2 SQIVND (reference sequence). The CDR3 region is CASSPRQSGAYEQYF. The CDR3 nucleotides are TGTGCCAGTAGTCCTCGTCAGAGCGGTGCGTACGAGCAGTACTTC.

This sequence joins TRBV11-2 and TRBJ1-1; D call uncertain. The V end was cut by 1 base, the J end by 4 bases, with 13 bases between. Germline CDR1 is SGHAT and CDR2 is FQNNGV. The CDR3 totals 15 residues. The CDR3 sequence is CASSLGVGEGTEAFF. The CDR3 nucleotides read TGTGCCAGCAGCTTAGGTGTGGGAGAGGGCACTGAAGCTTTCTTT.

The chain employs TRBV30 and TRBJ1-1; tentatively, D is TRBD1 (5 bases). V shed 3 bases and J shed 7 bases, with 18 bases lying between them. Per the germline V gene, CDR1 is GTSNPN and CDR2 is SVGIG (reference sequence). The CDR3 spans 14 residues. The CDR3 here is CAWRVPGTAFEAFF. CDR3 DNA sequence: TGTGCCTGGAGGGTCCCCGGGACGGCCTTTGAAGCTTTCTTT.

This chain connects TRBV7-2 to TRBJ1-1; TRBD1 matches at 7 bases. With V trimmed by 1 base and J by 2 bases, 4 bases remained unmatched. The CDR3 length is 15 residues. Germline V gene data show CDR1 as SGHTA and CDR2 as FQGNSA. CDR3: CASSLGTGRNTEAFF. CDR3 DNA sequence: TGTGCCAGCAGCTTAGGGACAGGCCGAAACACTGAAGCTTTCTTT.

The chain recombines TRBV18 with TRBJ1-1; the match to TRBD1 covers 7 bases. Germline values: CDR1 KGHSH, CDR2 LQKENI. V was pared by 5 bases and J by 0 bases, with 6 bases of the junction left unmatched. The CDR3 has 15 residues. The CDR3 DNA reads TGTGCCAGCTCATCGAGACAGGGATTGAACACTGAAGCTTTCTTT. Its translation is CASSSRQGLNTEAFF.

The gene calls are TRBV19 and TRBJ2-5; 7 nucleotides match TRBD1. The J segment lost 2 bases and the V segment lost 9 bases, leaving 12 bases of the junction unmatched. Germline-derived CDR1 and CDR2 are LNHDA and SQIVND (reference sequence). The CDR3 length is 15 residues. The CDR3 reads CASRGPGTVQETQYF. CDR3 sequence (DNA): TGTGCCAGCCGCGGCCCCGGGACAGTACAAGAGACCCAGTACTTC.

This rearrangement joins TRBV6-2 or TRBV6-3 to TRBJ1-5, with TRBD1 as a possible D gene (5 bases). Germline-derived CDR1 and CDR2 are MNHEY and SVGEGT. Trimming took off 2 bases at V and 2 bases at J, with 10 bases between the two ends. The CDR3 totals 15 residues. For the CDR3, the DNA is TGTGCCAGCAGTTACGCGACAGTGGGCAATCAGCCCCAGCATTTT. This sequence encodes CASSYATVGNQPQHF.

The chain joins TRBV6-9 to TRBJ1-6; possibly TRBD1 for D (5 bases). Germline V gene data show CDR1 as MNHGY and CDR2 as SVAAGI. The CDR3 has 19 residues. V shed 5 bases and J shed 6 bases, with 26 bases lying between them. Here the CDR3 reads CASSSNGARLKRLNSPLHF. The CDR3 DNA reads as TGTGCCAGCAGTAGCAACGGGGCCCGCCTAAAGAGGCTTAATTCACCCCTCCACTTT.

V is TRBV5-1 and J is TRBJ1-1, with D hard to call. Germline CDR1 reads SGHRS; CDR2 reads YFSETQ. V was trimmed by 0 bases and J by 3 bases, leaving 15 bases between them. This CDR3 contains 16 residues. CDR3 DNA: TGCGCCAGCAGCTTGGGAGGGCCTTCATGGGACACTGAAGCTTTCTTT. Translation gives CASSLGGPSWDTEAFF.

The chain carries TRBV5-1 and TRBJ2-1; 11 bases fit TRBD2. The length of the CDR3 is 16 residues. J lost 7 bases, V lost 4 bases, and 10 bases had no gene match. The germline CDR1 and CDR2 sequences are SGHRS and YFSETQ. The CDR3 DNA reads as TGCGCCAGCAGCCACGGGTGGGCTAGCGGGGGGAATGAGCAGTTCTTC. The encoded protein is CASSHGWASGGNEQFF. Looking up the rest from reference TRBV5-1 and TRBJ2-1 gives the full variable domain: KAGVTQTPRYLIKTRGQQVTLSCSPISGHRSVSWYQQTPGQGLQFLFEYFSETQRNKGNFPGRFSGRQFSNSRSEMNVSTLELGDSALYLCASSHGWASGGNEQFFGPGTRLTVL.

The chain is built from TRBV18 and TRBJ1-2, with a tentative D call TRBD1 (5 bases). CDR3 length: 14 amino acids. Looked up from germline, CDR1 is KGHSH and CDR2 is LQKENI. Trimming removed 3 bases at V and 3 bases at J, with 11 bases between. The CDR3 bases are TGTGCCAGCTCACCGACACAGGCAGACTATGGCTACACCTTC. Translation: CASSPTQADYGYTF.